This T cell receptor (beta chain) was retrieved from a study of OX40 agonist ivuxolimab in advanced cancers. As for this clone: Its antigen is not identified.

Points from the study as a whole: Those patients achieving a partial response at 0.1-3.0 mg/kg showed among the lowest clonal expansion. Some of the nonresponding patients also showed low levels of normalized T-cell clonal expansion.

The trim removed 6 bases at V and 6 bases at J, leaving 5 bases unmatched. Germline V lookup: CDR1 ENHRY, CDR2 SYGVKD. The CDR3 extends over 15 amino acids. Using immunoSEQ multiplex PCR, the repertoire was profiled, and TCRdb retains in-frame clones only, with some absent. The sample has approximately 82,000 clones, approximately 85% seen once; the top ten hold approximately 2.3%. The material sequenced was CD4+ or CD8+ T cells sorted from blood, taken in a trial of the OX40 agonist ivuxolimab. This sequence originates from an adult with an advanced solid tumor such as melanoma, head and neck, liver or kidney cancer. The rearrangement links TRBV10-3 to TRBJ2-1; the match to TRBD2 covers 13 bases. The CDR3 protein is CAISTSGGAFNEQFF. The CDR3 coding sequence is TGTGCCATCAGCACTAGCGGGGGGGCCTTCAATGAGCAGTTCTTC.